The 25 T cell receptor beta chains below come from one sample, sequenced in a study of blood T cell repertoires in COVID-19. TCRdb's copy holds only in-frame clones and misses some; the assay was immunoSEQ multiplex PCR. This table holds 220,000 or so clones, 75% to 90% found once. The sample consisted of peripheral blood. Receptor source: a woman of 80 years or more with COVID-19, enrolled during active disease.

CDR3 nucleotide sequence: TGCGCCAGCAGCTTTACAGCGGGAGGTTCCTACGAGCAGTACTTC. Its protein is CASSFTAGGSYEQYF. The rearrangement joins TRBV5-1 to TRBJ2-7; 9 bases align to TRBD2. The length of the CDR3 is 15 residues. Losses at the gene ends were 2 bases for V and 1 base for J; bases not matched to a gene: 4. Germline CDR1 SGHRS, CDR2 YFSETQ.

This clone appeared a single time. The rearrangement uses TRBV6-2 or TRBV6-3 and TRBJ1-4; no clear D. In germline, CDR1 is MNHEY, CDR2 SVGEGT. The CDR3 has 14 residues. Between the trimmed V and J ends, which lost 1 base and 5 bases, there was a span of 8 bases. This chain's CDR3 is CASSYLQLNEKLFF. The DNA for the CDR3 is TGTGCCAGCAGTTACTTACAGCTAAATGAAAAACTGTTTTTT.

The chain is built from TRBV5-1 and TRBJ2-6; D is perhaps TRBD1 (5 bases). Deletions cut 5 bases from V and 1 base from J, with 13 bases between. Germline V gene sequence: CDR1 SGHRS, CDR2 YFSETQ. CDR3 length: 16 amino acids. For the CDR3, the DNA is TGCGCCAGCAGTTTGACAGCTTTTTCTGGGGCCAACGTCCTGACTTTC. Its protein product is CASSLTAFSGANVLTF.

This sequence joins TRBV5-4 and TRBJ2-7; 7 bases are a match to TRBD1. Germline assignment: CDR1 SGHNT and CDR2 YYREEE (reference sequence). The ends lost 4 bases at V and 7 bases at J; junction bases unmatched: 11. This CDR3 contains 14 residues. CDR3 nucleotide sequence: TGTGCCAGCAGCAGACAGGGTGTCCGGCAGGAGCAGTACTTC. It is translated as CASSRQGVRQEQYF.

In regard to this clone: At one boundary the junction diverges from the germline segment, which might be a read error. The V gene is TRBV7-9, the J gene TRBJ1-2; a weak D match, TRBD1 (6 bases). The CDR3 length is 13 residues. Germline values: CDR1 SEHNR, CDR2 FQNEAQ (reference sequence). The CDR3 region has the DNA TGTGCCAGCAGCTTAGCGGGGCAGGGGAGCTGGGCCTTC. Protein sequence: CASSLAGQGSWAF.

This clone showed up just once. The J gene is TRBJ2-5, the V gene TRBV29-1, with a possible D match to TRBD2 (5 bases). This CDR3 has 12 residues. Trimming shortened V by 4 bases and J by 5 bases, and 11 bases separated the two germline ends. Germline CDR1 SQVTM, CDR2 ANQGSEA. The CDR3 reads CSVGPGEETQYF. CDR3 DNA sequence: TGCAGCGTTGGGCCCGGGGAGGAGACCCAGTACTTC.

The rearrangement links TRBV5-5 to TRBJ1-4; 9 positions agree with TRBD1. This CDR3 has 15 amino acids. Losses at the gene ends were 3 bases for V and 7 bases for J; bases not matched to a gene: 7. CDR1 and CDR2 (germline): SGHKS, YYEKEE (reference sequence). CDR3 region: CASSSNRGQSEKLFF. CDR3 nucleotide sequence: TGTGCCAGCAGCTCCAACAGGGGGCAGAGTGAAAAACTGTTTTTT.

The chain uses TRBV28 and TRBJ2-2, with 8 bases fitting TRBD2. Per the germline V gene, CDR1 is MDHEN and CDR2 is SYDVKM. The CDR3 has 15 amino acids. V was pared by 6 bases and J by 5 bases, with 8 bases of the junction left unmatched. The CDR3 sequence is CASRAGTRGTGELFF. The CDR3 nucleotides read TGTGCCAGCAGGGCAGGGACTAGAGGGACCGGGGAGCTGTTTTTT.

The gene calls are TRBV27 and TRBJ2-7; 9 nucleotides align to TRBD1. CDR1 and CDR2 (germline): MNHEY, SMNVEV (reference sequence). This CDR3 comprises 14 residues. The V segment lost 2 bases and the J segment 4 bases; nucleotides outside the gene matches: 3. CDR3 loop: CASSLNRGQYEQYF. The CDR3 nucleotides are TGTGCCAGCAGTTTAAACAGGGGGCAATACGAGCAGTACTTC.

The CDR3 loop is CASSGTGGKTFF. CDR3 coding DNA: TGTGCCAGTTCCGGGACAGGGGGTAAAACTTTCTTT. The chain uses TRBV2 and TRBJ1-1; 11 nucleotides match TRBD1. The germline V gene encodes CDR1 SNHLY and CDR2 FYNNEI. With V trimmed by 9 bases and J by 12 bases, 9 bases remained unmatched. The CDR3 loop spans 12 amino acids.

This chain joins TRBV7-3 and TRBJ2-1, with 7 bases fitting TRBD2. Germline CDR1 SGHTA, CDR2 FQGTGA. Trimming removed 5 bases from V and 5 bases from J; junction bases left unmatched: 9. There are 15 residues in the CDR3. The CDR3 reads CASSLDSGSHNEQFF. DNA of the CDR3: TGTGCCAGCAGCCTAGATAGCGGGTCACACAATGAGCAGTTCTTC. The full variable domain, with the rest looked up from reference TRBV7-3 and TRBJ2-1, is GAGVSQTPSNKVTEKGKYVELRCDPISGHTALYWYRQSLGQGPEFLIYFQGTGAADDSGLPNDRFFAVRPEGSVSTLKIQRTERGDSAVYLCASSLDSGSHNEQFFGPGTRLTVL.

J is TRBJ2-4 and V is TRBV30, with D unresolved. From germline, CDR1 is GTSNPN and CDR2 SVGIG (reference sequence). Trimming stripped 2 bases from V and 0 bases from J, with 5 bases between. This CDR3 comprises 13 residues. The CDR3 region has the DNA TGTGCCTGGAGTCGACTAGCCAAAAACATTCAGTACTTC. Its protein product is CAWSRLAKNIQYF. Variable domain in full (rest from reference TRBV30 and TRBJ2-4): SQTIHQWPATLVQPVGSPLSLECTVEGTSNPNLYWYRQAAGRGLQLLFYSVGIGQISSEVPQNLSASRPQDRQFILSSKKLLLSDSGFYLCAWSRLAKNIQYFGAGTRLSVL.

This sequence joins TRBV3-1 (or the pseudogene TRBV3-2) and TRBJ2-2, with TRBD1 as a possible D gene (5 bases). CDR3 length equals 18 residues. V lost 2 bases and J 4 bases, leaving 20 bases between the germline ends. Germline-derived CDR1 and CDR2 are LGHDT and YNNKEL (reference sequence). The CDR3 region has the DNA TGTGCCAGCAGCCAACGGGCGTCGTATTATAGGGGCACCGGGGAGCTGTTTTTT. Amino acid sequence: CASSQRASYYRGTGELFF.

The rearrangement uses TRBV7-8 and TRBJ2-2, with D possibly being TRBD2 (7 bases). CDR3 length: 14 residues. CDR1 SGHVS and CDR2 FQNEAQ come from the germline V gene. V was pared by 6 bases and J by 3 bases, with 11 bases between. The DNA of the CDR3 is TGTGCCAGCAGTCCGGGGGGCTACACCGGGGAGCTGTTTTTT. It specifies CASSPGGYTGELFF.

The chain joins TRBV4-2 to TRBJ1-4; D is perhaps TRBD1 (5 bases). Germline V gene data show CDR1 as LGHNA and CDR2 as YNFKEQ. This CDR3 is built from 16 residues. Trimming took 0 bases from V and 8 from J, leaving 16 bases between them. CDR3 protein: CASSQEYRSGEEKLFF. As DNA, the CDR3 is TGTGCCAGCAGCCAAGAGTACAGGTCCGGTGAAGAAAAACTGTTTTTT.

The chain links TRBV19 to TRBJ2-1, with 10 bases fitting TRBD2. V was pared by 4 bases and J by 9 bases, with 6 bases of the junction left unmatched. The CDR3 runs to 14 residues. The germline CDR1 and CDR2 sequences are LNHDA and SQIVND (reference sequence). DNA for the CDR3: TGTGCCAGTAGTACTAGCGGGAGTTTCGGTGAGCAGTTCTTC. It is translated as CASSTSGSFGEQFF.

The genes are TRBV7-8 and TRBJ1-5, with 9 bases matching TRBD1. The ends lost 5 bases at V and 0 bases at J; junction bases unmatched: 5. The length of the CDR3 is 16 residues. Germline values: CDR1 SGHVS, CDR2 FQNEAQ. CDR3: CASSPGTGNSNQPQHF. CDR3 coding DNA: TGTGCCAGCAGCCCTGGGACAGGGAATAGCAATCAGCCCCAGCATTTT.

This sequence joins TRBV30 and TRBJ1-5; D possibly corresponds to TRBD1 (5 bases). Trimming stripped 2 bases from V and 3 bases from J, with 8 bases between. CDR1 is GTSNPN, CDR2 SVGIG, per germline (reference sequence). There are 13 residues in the CDR3. Here the CDR3 DNA reads TGTGCCTGGAGTCTAGGGGACAATCAGCCCCAGCATTTT. It specifies CAWSLGDNQPQHF.

The V call is TRBV19, the J call TRBJ2-1; 14 nucleotides line up with TRBD2. The V gene's germline CDR1 is LNHDA and CDR2 SQIVND (reference sequence). The length of the CDR3 is 15 residues. With 6 bases clipped from V and 6 bases from J, the junction kept 4 bases outside the gene matches. CDR3 DNA: TGTGCCAGTAGCCCCGGGACTAGCGGGAGCAATGAGCAGTTCTTC. Protein: CASSPGTSGSNEQFF.

This rearrangement joins TRBV5-1 to TRBJ2-5; 8 bases are a match to TRBD2. V gave up 3 bases and J gave up 2 bases; unmatched junction bases: 3. The CDR3 extends over 14 amino acids. Looked up from germline, CDR1 is SGHRS and CDR2 is YFSETQ. The CDR3 sequence: CASSSGLGQETQYF. The CDR3, as DNA: TGCGCCAGCAGCTCGGGACTAGGGCAAGAGACCCAGTACTTC.

The chain uses TRBV6-5 and TRBJ2-3; tentatively, D is TRBD1 (5 bases). Germline CDR1 reads MNHEY; CDR2 reads SVGAGI. The CDR3 spans 14 residues. V was shortened by 3 bases and J by 5 bases, with 12 bases between the two germline ends. For the CDR3, the DNA is TGTGCCAGCAGTTATGGGGCAGCGATAGATACGCAGTATTTT. Its translation: CASSYGAAIDTQYF.

The rearrangement joins TRBV18 to TRBJ1-6; 10 positions agree with TRBD1. CDR1 KGHSH and CDR2 LQKENI come from the germline V gene. V lost 2 bases to trimming and J lost 5 bases; unmatched junction nucleotides: 0. The CDR3 consists of 15 residues. As DNA, the CDR3 is TGTGCCAGCTCACCAGGACAGGGGGATAATTCACCCCTCCACTTT. It yields the protein CASSPGQGDNSPLHF. Drawing the rest from reference TRBV18 and TRBJ1-6, the complete variable domain is NAGVMQNPRHLVRRRGQEARLRCSPMKGHSHVYWYRQLPEEGLKFMVYLQKENIIDESGMPKERFSAEFPKEGPSILRIQQVVRGDSAAYFCASSPGQGDNSPLHFGNGTRLTVT.

The chain combines TRBV6-5 with TRBJ1-4; 8 nucleotides match TRBD1. The CDR3 is 12 residues long. The V gene's germline CDR1 is MNHEY and CDR2 SVGAGI. The J segment lost 5 bases and the V segment lost 8 bases, leaving 1 base of the junction unmatched. CDR3 protein: CASGQGNEKLFF. The CDR3 DNA reads TGTGCCAGCGGACAGGGAAATGAAAAACTGTTTTTT.

Here the CDR3 reads CASTPRGTPEQYF. In DNA form, the CDR3 reads TGTGCCAGCACCCCCCGGGGAACTCCCGAGCAGTACTTC. The J gene is TRBJ2-7, the V gene TRBV6-5, with D maybe TRBD2 (5 bases). Trimming left V 7 bases short and J 6 bases short, with 16 bases between. Germline V CDR1 and CDR2: MNHEY, SVGAGI. CDR3 length: 13 residues.

The chain carries TRBV19 and TRBJ1-1; 7 bases line up with TRBD1. Per germline, CDR1 LNHDA and CDR2 SQIVND (reference sequence). CDR3 length: 15 amino acids. With V trimmed by 7 bases and J by 0 bases, 8 bases remained unmatched. In DNA form, the CDR3 reads TGTGCCAGTAAGGAACAGGGACAGTTGAACACTGAAGCTTTCTTT. Amino acid sequence: CASKEQGQLNTEAFF.